The present entry profiles one TCR beta chain with its context. The antigen is undetermined. This entry comes from a study of Ad26.COV2.S vaccination and SARS-CoV-2 variants. Study-level results: Breadth, reportedly substantial, characterized the spike-specific CD8+ and CD4+ T cell responses after vaccination. An underestimation of total T cell responses may have resulted from the TCR breadth and depth analyses. Vaccinees showed greater spike-specific TCR breadth than placebo recipients.

Some clones are missing from TCRdb's copy, which holds only in-frame ones; the method was immunoSEQ multiplex PCR. The table shows over 85,000 clones, with 60% to 85% occurring only once. Per germline, CDR1 SGHRS and CDR2 YFSETQ. This CDR3 has 15 residues. Deletions cut 0 bases from V and 0 bases from J, with 7 bases between. This specimen was peripheral blood, taken after recovery from COVID-19. The sequence was collected from a human donor who had recovered from COVID-19. The chain joins TRBV5-1 to TRBJ1-5; D ambiguous. The CDR3 DNA sequence: TGCGCCAGCAGCTTGGGGGGTTCTAGCAATCAGCCCCAGCATTTT. This codes for CASSLGGSSNQPQHF. The full variable domain, rest sourced from reference TRBV5-1 and TRBJ1-5, is KAGVTQTPRYLIKTRGQQVTLSCSPISGHRSVSWYQQTPGQGLQFLFEYFSETQRNKGNFPGRFSGRQFSNSRSEMNVSTLELGDSALYLCASSLGGSSNQPQHFGDGTRLSIL.